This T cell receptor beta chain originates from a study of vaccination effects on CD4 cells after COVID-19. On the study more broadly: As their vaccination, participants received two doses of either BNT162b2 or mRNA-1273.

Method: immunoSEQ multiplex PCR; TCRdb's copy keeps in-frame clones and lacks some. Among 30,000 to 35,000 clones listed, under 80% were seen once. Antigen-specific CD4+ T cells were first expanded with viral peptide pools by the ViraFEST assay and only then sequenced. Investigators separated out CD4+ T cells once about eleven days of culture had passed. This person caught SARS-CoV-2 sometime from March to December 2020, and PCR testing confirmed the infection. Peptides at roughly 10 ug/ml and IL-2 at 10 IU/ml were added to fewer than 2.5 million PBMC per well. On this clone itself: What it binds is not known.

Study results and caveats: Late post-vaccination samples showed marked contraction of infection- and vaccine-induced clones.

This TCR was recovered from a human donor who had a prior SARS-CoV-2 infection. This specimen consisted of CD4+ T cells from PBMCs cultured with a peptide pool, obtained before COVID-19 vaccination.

The CDR3 DNA sequence: TGCGCCAGCAGCCCCCCGGGGGAAGGCTACACCTTC. It codes for CASSPPGEGYTF. The J gene is TRBJ1-2, the V gene TRBV5-1, with D perhaps TRBD1 (5 bases). This CDR3 contains 12 residues. The V gene lost 4 bases and the J gene lost 8 bases, with 12 bases spanning the gap. CDR1 is SGHRS, CDR2 YFSETQ, per germline. The full variable domain, its missing parts supplied by reference TRBV5-1 and TRBJ1-2, is KAGVTQTPRYLIKTRGQQVTLSCSPISGHRSVSWYQQTPGQGLQFLFEYFSETQRNKGNFPGRFSGRQFSNSRSEMNVSTLELGDSALYLCASSPPGEGYTFGSGTRLTVV.